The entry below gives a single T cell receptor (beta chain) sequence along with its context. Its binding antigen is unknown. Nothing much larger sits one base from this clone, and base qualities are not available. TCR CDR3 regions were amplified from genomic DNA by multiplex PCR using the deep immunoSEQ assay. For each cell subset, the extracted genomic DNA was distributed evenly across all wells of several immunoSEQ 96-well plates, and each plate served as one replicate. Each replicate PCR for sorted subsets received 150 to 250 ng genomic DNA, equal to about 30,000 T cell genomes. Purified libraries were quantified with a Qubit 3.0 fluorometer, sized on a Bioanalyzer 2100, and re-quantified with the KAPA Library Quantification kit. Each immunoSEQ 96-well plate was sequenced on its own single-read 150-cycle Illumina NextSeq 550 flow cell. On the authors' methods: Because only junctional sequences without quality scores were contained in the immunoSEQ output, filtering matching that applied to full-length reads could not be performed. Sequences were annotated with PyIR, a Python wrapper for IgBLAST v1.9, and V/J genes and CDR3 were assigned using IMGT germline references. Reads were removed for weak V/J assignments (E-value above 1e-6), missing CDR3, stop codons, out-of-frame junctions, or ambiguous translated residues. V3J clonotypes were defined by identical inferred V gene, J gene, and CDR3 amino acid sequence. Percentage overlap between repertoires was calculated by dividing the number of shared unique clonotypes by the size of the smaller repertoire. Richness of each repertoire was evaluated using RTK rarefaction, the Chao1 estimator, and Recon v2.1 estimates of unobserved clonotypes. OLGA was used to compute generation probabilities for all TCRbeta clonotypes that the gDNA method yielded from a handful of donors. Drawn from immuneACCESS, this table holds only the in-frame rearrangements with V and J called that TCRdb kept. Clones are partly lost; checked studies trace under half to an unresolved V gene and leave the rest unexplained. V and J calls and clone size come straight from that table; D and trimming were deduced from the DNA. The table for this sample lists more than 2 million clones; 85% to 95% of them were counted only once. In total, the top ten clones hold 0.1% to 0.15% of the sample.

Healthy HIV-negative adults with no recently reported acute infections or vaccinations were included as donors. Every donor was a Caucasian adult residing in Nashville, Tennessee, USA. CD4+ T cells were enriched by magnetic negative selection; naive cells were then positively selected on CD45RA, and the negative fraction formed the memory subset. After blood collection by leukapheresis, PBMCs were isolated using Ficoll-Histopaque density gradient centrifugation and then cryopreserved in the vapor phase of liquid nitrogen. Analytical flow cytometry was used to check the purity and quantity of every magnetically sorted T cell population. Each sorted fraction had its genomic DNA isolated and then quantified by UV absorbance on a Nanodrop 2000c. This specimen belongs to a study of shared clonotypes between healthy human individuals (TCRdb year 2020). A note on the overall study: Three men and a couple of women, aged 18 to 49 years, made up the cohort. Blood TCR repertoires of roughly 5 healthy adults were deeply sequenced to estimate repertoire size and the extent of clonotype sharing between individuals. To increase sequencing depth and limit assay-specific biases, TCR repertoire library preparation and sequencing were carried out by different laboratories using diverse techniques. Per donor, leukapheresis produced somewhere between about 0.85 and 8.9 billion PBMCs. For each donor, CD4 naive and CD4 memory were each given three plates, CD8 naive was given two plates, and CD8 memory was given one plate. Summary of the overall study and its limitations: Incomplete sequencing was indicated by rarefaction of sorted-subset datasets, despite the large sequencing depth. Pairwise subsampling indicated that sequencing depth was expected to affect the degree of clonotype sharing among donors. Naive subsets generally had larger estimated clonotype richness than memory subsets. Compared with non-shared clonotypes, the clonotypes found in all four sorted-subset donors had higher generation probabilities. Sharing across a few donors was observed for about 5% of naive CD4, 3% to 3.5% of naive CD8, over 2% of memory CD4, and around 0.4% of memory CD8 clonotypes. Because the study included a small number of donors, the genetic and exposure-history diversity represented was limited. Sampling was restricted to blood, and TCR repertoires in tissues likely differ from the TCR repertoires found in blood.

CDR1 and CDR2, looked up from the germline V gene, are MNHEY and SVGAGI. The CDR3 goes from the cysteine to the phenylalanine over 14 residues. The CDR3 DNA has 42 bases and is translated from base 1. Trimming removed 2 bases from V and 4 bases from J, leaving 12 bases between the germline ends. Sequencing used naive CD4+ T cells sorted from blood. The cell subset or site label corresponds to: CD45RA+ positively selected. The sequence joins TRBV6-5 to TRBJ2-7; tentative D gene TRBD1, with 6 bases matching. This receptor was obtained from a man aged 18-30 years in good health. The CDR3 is CASSYSRDTYEQYF. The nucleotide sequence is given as TGTGCCAGCAGTTACAGCAGGGACACATACGAGCAGTACTTC.